The rows below give T cell receptor beta chains drawn from one sample of a study of blood T cell repertoires in COVID-19. The assay was immunoSEQ multiplex PCR, and TCRdb's table has in-frame clones only and misses some. The sample lists 150,000 to 200,000 clones; approximately 80% were seen once. Sequencing used peripheral blood. These receptors were taken from a human donor in a cohort sampled during active COVID-19. CDR3s include the opening cysteine and the closing phenylalanine or tryptophan. D genes are given only for firm matches. Clone sizes are given selectively: once, few, many, or a class where the clone is expanded.

j_call clone_size cdr3_length v_call d_call cdr3_nt cdr3_aa
TRBJ2-7 - 14 TRBV19 - TGTGCCAGTAAATTTGCGGGTAGCTCCTACGAGCAGTACTTC CASKFAGSSYEQYF
TRBJ1-1 - 15 TRBV13 TRBD1 TGTGCCAGCACCAAAACAGGGGACATGAACACTGAAGCTTTCTTT CASTKTGDMNTEAFF
TRBJ1-3 - 14 TRBV7-2 - TGTGCCAGCAGTTTCGACAACTCTGGAAACACCATATATTTT CASSFDNSGNTIYF
TRBJ1-2 - 16 TRBV5-1 TRBD1 TGCGCCAGCAGCTGGCATGCCGGGACAGGGACCTATGGCTACACCTTC CASSWHAGTGTYGYTF
TRBJ1-3 once 17 TRBV7-2 TRBD1 TGTGCCAGCAGCCCCTGGACAGGGTGGGGATCTGGAAACACCATATATTTT CASSPWTGWGSGNTIYF
TRBJ2-3 - 14 TRBV5-1 - TGCGCCAGCAGCTTGGCCTCTTTCACAGATACGCAGTATTTT CASSLASFTDTQYF
TRBJ2-7 - 12 TRBV5-4 - TGTGCCAGCAGCTTGCGGGGCTACGAGCAGTACTTC CASSLRGYEQYF
TRBJ2-3 - 17 TRBV4-2 TRBD2 TGTGCCAGCAGCCAGGGAGGGGCTAGCGGGAGTTTAGATACGCAGTATTTT CASSQGGASGSLDTQYF
TRBJ2-7 - 14 TRBV3-1/TRBV3-2 - TGTGCCAGCAGCCAAGGGGCGGGGTCTTACGAGCAGTACTTC CASSQGAGSYEQYF
TRBJ2-7 - 15 TRBV18 TRBD1 TGTGCCAGCTCACCAAGCTTGCAGGGGGCTCGGGAGCAGTACTTC CASSPSLQGAREQYF
TRBJ2-7 once 14 TRBV3-1/TRBV3-2 - TGTGCCAGCAGCCAAGCGGACAGTTCCTACGAGCAGTACTTC CASSQADSSYEQYF